This T cell receptor beta chain is from a study of cytomegalovirus exposure and HLA in healthy donors. Study-wide points: While the bulk of TCR sequences proved rare, some public TCRs turned up in many donors. Reports credit the classifier with highly specific, highly sensitive diagnosis of cytomegalovirus status.

Some clones are missing from TCRdb's copy, which holds only in-frame ones; the method was immunoSEQ multiplex PCR. The profile shows around 150,000 clones, roughly 90% of them singletons. The CDR3 length is 14 residues. Trimming shortened V by 6 bases and J by 0 bases, and 13 bases separated the two germline ends. Per germline, CDR1 SGHDT and CDR2 YYEEEE. As concerns this clone: The antigen remains undetermined.

The rearrangement uses TRBV5-6 and TRBJ2-7; tentatively, D is TRBD2 (5 bases). Sequencing was performed on PBMCs. The receptor comes from a woman aged 18-29 years in good health and CMV-seronegative. The DNA of the CDR3 is TGTGCCAGCACGCCCGGCGGACTCTCCTACGAGCAGTACTTC. This sequence encodes CASTPGGLSYEQYF. Variable domain in full (rest from reference TRBV5-6 and TRBJ2-7): DAGVTQSPTHLIKTRGQQVTLRCSPKSGHDTVSWYQQALGQGPQFIFQYYEEEERQRGNFPDRFSGHQFPNYSSELNVNALLLGDSALYLCASTPGGLSYEQYFGPGTRLTVT.